The 30 T cell receptor beta chains presented below share a single source sample, sequenced in a study of human T cells and chemical hapten exposure. TCRdb reprocessed the RACE reads with MiXCR, giving one entry per CDR3 protein. The table includes fewer than 500,000 distinct CDR3 sequences, 4.8% detected once. Time point described: patch test 1, 2 weeks after DPC sensitization. Specified treatment: therapeutic diphenylcyclopropenone sensitization with weekly scalp DPC. This specimen consisted of whole blood, obtained in connection with sensitization to the hapten diphenylcyclopropenone (DPC). The origin of the receptors is a woman in her fifties or sixties with alopecia areata. Some clones in this sample may be carry-over from other donors' samples.

This clonotype came up many times. The rearrangement joins TRBV28 to TRBJ1-2; D is ambiguous. V lost 7 bases to trimming and J lost 3 bases, with 6 bases between them. CDR1 is MDHEN and CDR2 is SYDVKM in the germline V gene. The CDR3 is 11 residues long. CDR3 amino acids: CASKLDYGYTF. In nucleotides, the CDR3 is TGTGCCAGCAAGCTAGACTATGGCTACACCTTC.

This clonotype came up many times. In nucleotides, the CDR3 is TGCGCCAGCAGCTTAGTCTCTGCCCTCGAGACCCAGTACTTC. Translation: CASSLVSALETQYF. The chain recombines TRBV5-1 with TRBJ2-5; D is ambiguous. From germline, CDR1 is SGHRS and CDR2 YFSETQ. Trimming removed 2 bases from V and 5 bases from J, with 13 bases in between. This CDR3 is 14 amino acids long.

V gene TRBV11-2 combines with J gene TRBJ2-2; D remains unclear. Per germline, CDR1 SGHAT and CDR2 FQNNGV. Trimming pared 5 bases from V and 0 bases from J, leaving 7 bases between. This CDR3 has 14 amino acids. As DNA, the CDR3 is TGTGCCAGCAGCGTTCGGGCGAACACCGGGGAGCTGTTTTTT. It yields the protein CASSVRANTGELFF.

This clonotype was picked up a small number of times. This chain uses TRBV7-9 with TRBJ2-7; D possibly corresponds to TRBD2 (6 bases). Per germline, CDR1 SEHNR and CDR2 FQNEAQ (reference sequence). The CDR3 consists of 15 residues. V lost 5 bases, J lost 2 bases, and 16 bases lay in between. Here the CDR3 reads CASSALRDLTYEQYF. As DNA, the CDR3 is TGTGCCAGCAGCGCCCTGAGGGACTTAACCTACGAGCAGTACTTC. The variable domain in full, completed from reference TRBV7-9 and TRBJ2-7, reads DTGVSQNPRHKITKRGQNVTFRCDPISEHNRLYWYRQTLGQGPEFLTYFQNEAQLEKSRLLSDRFSAERPKGSFSTLEIQRTEQGDSAMYLCASSALRDLTYEQYFGPGTRLTVT.

The sample holds many counts of this clonotype. The V call is TRBV5-1, the J call TRBJ1-3; D gene unclear. V was shortened by 1 base and J by 0 bases, with 8 bases between the two germline ends. The CDR3 spans 15 residues. Per the germline V gene, CDR1 is SGHRS and CDR2 is YFSETQ. CDR3 sequence: CASSLTPGSGNTIYF. The CDR3 bases are TGCGCCAGCAGCTTGACCCCAGGCTCTGGAAACACCATATATTTT.

This chain links TRBV9 with TRBJ1-6, with D perhaps matching TRBD1 (5 bases). The CDR3 sequence is 12 residues long. Germline V gene lookup returns CDR1 SGDLS and CDR2 YYNGEE. Trimming removed 4 bases from V and 8 bases from J, with 7 bases in between. DNA of the CDR3: TGTGCCAGCAGCCCGACAGATTCACCCCTCCACTTT. Protein: CASSPTDSPLHF.

The chain combines TRBV10-3 with TRBJ2-3; TRBD2 agrees at 11 bases. The V segment lost 7 bases and the J segment 12 bases; nucleotides outside the gene matches: 12. Germline V gene data show CDR1 as ENHRY and CDR2 as SYGVKD. The CDR3 has 14 amino acids. CDR3: CAIMELAGAVPQYF. For the CDR3, the DNA is TGTGCCATCATGGAACTAGCGGGAGCGGTCCCCCAGTATTTT.

The chain joins TRBV7-9 to TRBJ2-6; maybe TRBD1 (5 bases). The germline V gene encodes CDR1 SEHNR and CDR2 FQNEAQ (reference sequence). V lost 0 bases and J lost 0, with 9 bases in between. This CDR3 region has 17 residues. This chain's CDR3 is CASSLAQGHSGANVLTF. In nucleotides, the CDR3 is TGTGCCAGCAGCTTAGCTCAGGGCCACTCTGGGGCCAACGTCCTGACTTTC.

The J gene is TRBJ1-1, the V gene TRBV9; D call uncertain. This CDR3 comprises 15 residues. Germline V gene lookup returns CDR1 SGDLS and CDR2 YYNGEE. The V and J ends lost 0 bases and 4 bases respectively, with 13 bases between them. The CDR3 loop is CASSVGTAGSTEAFF. The DNA for the CDR3 is TGTGCCAGCAGCGTAGGTACGGCGGGGAGCACTGAAGCTTTCTTT.

This clonotype was seen at least ten times. The chain employs TRBV27 and TRBJ2-2; 14 bases align to TRBD2. CDR3 length equals 18 residues. Germline lookup yields CDR1 MNHEY and CDR2 SMNVEV (reference sequence). J was trimmed by 4 bases and V by 4 bases; bases with no gene match: 8. The CDR3: CASSWGLAGERGTGELFF. CDR3 sequence (DNA): TGTGCCAGCAGTTGGGGACTAGCGGGAGAAAGGGGCACCGGGGAGCTGTTTTTT.

The chain has TRBV3-1 and TRBJ2-2; D call uncertain. CDR1 is LGHDT, CDR2 YNNKEL, per germline (reference sequence). Trimming left V 7 bases short and J 6 bases short, with 6 bases between. The CDR3 has 11 amino acids. CDR3 bases: TGTGCCAGCAAAGGGTCCGGGGAGCTGTTTTTT. Translating it yields CASKGSGELFF.

In this sample, this clonotype turned up a few times. This chain joins TRBV18 and TRBJ1-1; the match to TRBD1 covers 9 bases. CDR1 KGHSH and CDR2 LQKENI come from the germline V gene. The CDR3 extends over 16 amino acids. With 1 base clipped from V and 4 bases from J, the junction kept 7 bases outside the gene matches. The CDR3 reads CASSPRDRVGVTEAFF. In DNA form, the CDR3 reads TGTGCCAGCTCACCACGGGACAGGGTCGGGGTCACTGAAGCTTTCTTT. The variable domain in full, with the rest retrieved from reference TRBV18 and TRBJ1-1, is NAGVMQNPRHLVRRRGQEARLRCSPMKGHSHVYWYRQLPEEGLKFMVYLQKENIIDESGMPKERFSAEFPKEGPSILRIQQVVRGDSAAYFCASSPRDRVGVTEAFFGQGTRLTVV.

This clonotype was found many times. The chain couples TRBV2 to TRBJ1-2; 10 nucleotides agree with TRBD1. The CDR3 contains 14 residues. Per germline, CDR1 SNHLY and CDR2 FYNNEI. The J segment lost 7 bases and the V segment lost 0 bases, leaving 2 bases of the junction unmatched. DNA for the CDR3: TGTGCCAGCAGTGAAGCGACAGGGGGCCGTGGCTACACCTTC. Translating it yields CASSEATGGRGYTF.

Details on this clonotype: Since the CDR3 does not end with the conserved phenylalanine or tryptophan, this likely comes from a read error. This chain uses TRBV3-1 with TRBJ1-1, with D possibly matching TRBD1 (5 bases). This CDR3 is 15 amino acids long. The germline V gene encodes CDR1 LGHDT and CDR2 YNNKEL (reference sequence). Trimming removed 4 bases at V and 4 bases at J, with 16 bases between. This chain's CDR3 is CASSPLGGMSTEAFS. The CDR3 DNA reads as TGTGCCAGCAGCCCCCTGGGGGGGATGAGCACTGAAGCTTTCTCT.

The V gene is TRBV5-4, the J gene TRBJ1-1; D is ambiguous. Germline-derived CDR1 and CDR2 are SGHNT and YYREEE (reference sequence). The CDR3 runs to 15 residues. V lost 1 base, J lost 1 base, and 11 bases lay in between. The CDR3 DNA reads TGTGCCAGCAGCTTGCAAGGACGGGAGAACACTGAAGCTTTCTTT. It is translated as CASSLQGRENTEAFF.

This clonotype was picked up many times. CDR3 sequence reads: CASSAHQMGYEQYF. Here the CDR3 DNA reads TGTGCCAGCTCGGCCCACCAGATGGGCTACGAGCAGTACTTC. The rearrangement links TRBV7-2 to TRBJ2-7; D unresolved. CDR1 is SGHTA, CDR2 FQGNSA, per germline. The CDR3 runs 14 residues. Trimming stripped 8 bases from V and 3 bases from J, with 17 bases between. The full variable domain, with the rest looked up from reference TRBV7-2 and TRBJ2-7, is GAGVSQSPSNKVTEKGKDVELRCDPISGHTALYWYRQSLGQGLEFLIYFQGNSAPDKSGLPSDRFSAERTGGSVSTLTIQRTQQEDSAVYLCASSAHQMGYEQYFGPGTRLTVT.

This clonotype was picked up a small number of times. This chain connects TRBV6-5 to TRBJ2-5; perhaps TRBD2 as D (5 bases). CDR1 MNHEY and CDR2 SVGAGI come from the germline V gene. There are 15 residues in the CDR3. Trimming left V 10 bases short and J 10 bases short, with 28 bases between. The CDR3 spells CATQGQLSPTEGQYF. CDR3 coding DNA: TGTGCCACCCAAGGGCAGCTTTCACCCACTGAGGGCCAGTACTTC.

In its sample, this clonotype was seen many times. This chain joins TRBV5-1 and TRBJ2-3; no clear D gene. V lost 0 bases and J lost 1, with 12 bases in between. CDR1 and CDR2 (germline): SGHRS, YFSETQ. The CDR3 has 16 residues. Here the CDR3 reads CASSLGSGGGTDTQYF. In nucleotides, the CDR3 is TGCGCCAGCAGCTTGGGTTCCGGTGGGGGCACAGATACGCAGTATTTT.

In its sample, this clonotype was seen many times. The chain links TRBV19 to TRBJ2-7; 9 bases fit TRBD1. CDR3 size: 17 residues. Germline loops: CDR1 LNHDA, CDR2 SQIVND (reference sequence). V lost 6 bases, J lost 3 bases, and 15 bases stayed unmatched. CDR3 loop: CASSSPNSRDRVYEQYF. CDR3 bases: TGTGCCAGTAGCTCACCAAACTCCCGGGACAGGGTCTACGAGCAGTACTTC.

This clonotype was counted only a few times. The V gene is TRBV4-1, the J gene TRBJ2-7; D is possibly TRBD2 (7 bases). The CDR3 loop spans 16 amino acids. The V end lost 4 bases, the J end lost 4 bases, and 20 bases lay between the germline ends. Germline CDR1 is MGHRA and CDR2 is YSYEKL. The CDR3 sequence: CASSLTGQGGVYEQYF. The DNA of the CDR3 is TGCGCCAGCAGCCTCACAGGGCAAGGGGGGGTTTACGAGCAGTACTTC.

This clonotype has just a few counts. This sequence joins TRBV4-2 and TRBJ2-1, with a tentative D call TRBD1 (5 bases). Deletions cut 1 base from V and 1 base from J, with 14 bases between. The length of the CDR3 is 17 residues. CDR1 is LGHNA and CDR2 is YNFKEQ in the germline V gene. The CDR3 bases are TGTGCCAGCAGCCAAGGGACCACTCAGGGTTCCTACAATGAGCAGTTCTTC. Amino acid sequence: CASSQGTTQGSYNEQFF.

This clonotype was observed a handful of times. The V gene is TRBV20-1, the J gene TRBJ2-1, with D possibly called TRBD1 or TRBD2 (6 bases each). The CDR3 is 16 residues long. CDR1 and CDR2 from the germline V gene are DFQATT and SNEGSKA (reference sequence). With 1 base removed from V and 2 bases from J, the gap between germline ends came to 15 bases. In DNA, the CDR3 is TGCAGTGCTAGAGGACCGACGGGGGCCACCTACAATGAGCAGTTCTTC. It translates to CSARGPTGATYNEQFF.

This clonotype was seen a few times. This chain connects TRBV29-1 to TRBJ2-7; D is uncertain. V lost 0 bases and J lost 2, with 8 bases in between. Germline V gene data show CDR1 as SQVTM and CDR2 as ANQGSEA. The CDR3 has 13 amino acids. The CDR3 DNA follows: TGCAGCGTTGAAGAAGGGTTCCCCTACGAGCAGTACTTC. This sequence encodes CSVEEGFPYEQYF.

This clonotype was recorded at least ten times. The J gene is TRBJ1-6, the V gene TRBV27, with a weak D call TRBD1 (5 bases). The CDR3 loop spans 12 amino acids. The germline V gene encodes CDR1 MNHEY and CDR2 SMNVEV (reference sequence). Trimming pared 3 bases from V and 12 bases from J, leaving 9 bases between. The CDR3 DNA reads as TGTGCCAGCAGTTTGGGGGACCGACCCCTCCACTTT. The encoded protein is CASSLGDRPLHF.

The chain has TRBV20-1 and TRBJ1-5, with TRBD1 as a possible D gene (6 bases). V dropped 6 bases and J dropped 5 bases, with 20 bases sitting between them. Germline V gene sequence: CDR1 DFQATT, CDR2 SNEGSKA (reference sequence). This CDR3 is 15 amino acids long. The CDR3 sequence: CSALTGGAVDQPQHF. The CDR3 nucleotides are TGCAGTGCCTTGACCGGGGGGGCTGTTGATCAGCCCCAGCATTTT.

This clonotype was observed at least ten times. The rearrangement joins TRBV5-1 to TRBJ1-1; D remains unclear. Germline lookup yields CDR1 SGHRS and CDR2 YFSETQ. Trimming stripped 2 bases from V and 6 bases from J, with 14 bases between. The CDR3 has 14 residues. The CDR3 region is CASSFGKPAAEAFF. CDR3 DNA: TGCGCCAGCAGCTTCGGGAAACCGGCCGCTGAAGCTTTCTTT.

This clonotype was detected ten times or more. The genes are TRBV11-2 and TRBJ2-5; tentative D call: TRBD2 (5 bases). This CDR3 comprises 12 residues. Germline lookup yields CDR1 SGHAT and CDR2 FQNNGV. V was cut by 4 bases and J by 9 bases, with 12 bases left in between. As DNA, the CDR3 is TGTGCCAGCAGCTCCCCACTAGGTCCCCAGTACTTC. It yields the protein CASSSPLGPQYF.

V and J are TRBV20-1 and TRBJ1-1, with TRBD1 matching 7 bases. V lost 7 bases and J lost 7; bases outside the gene matches: 9. Looked up from germline, CDR1 is DFQATT and CDR2 is SNEGSKA (reference sequence). The CDR3 extends over 12 amino acids. CDR3 residues: CSVAGGAIEAFF. DNA of the CDR3: TGCAGTGTTGCAGGGGGGGCAATTGAAGCTTTCTTT.

As regards this clonotype: This may arise from a read error, as a much more abundant clone is one base away. The gene calls are TRBV7-8 and TRBJ2-3, with 7 bases that match TRBD1. Losses at the gene ends were 4 bases for V and 1 base for J; bases not matched to a gene: 8. The germline CDR1 and CDR2 sequences are SGHVS and FQNEAQ. The CDR3 length is 16 residues. CDR3 DNA sequence: TGTGCCAGCAGCTCCAATCCGGGACAGCGCACAGATACGCAGTATTTT. Its protein product is CASSSNPGQRTDTQYF.

This clonotype was seen repeatedly, ten times or more. The genes are TRBV6-1 and TRBJ1-4, with 9 bases lining up with TRBD1. After removal of 6 bases from V and 15 bases from J, the junction contained 14 bases not matched to a gene. The CDR3 runs 14 residues. Germline V gives CDR1 MNHNS, CDR2 SASEGT. CDR3 region: CASRAWTGDGLVFF. CDR3 bases: TGTGCCAGCAGGGCCTGGACAGGGGACGGTCTTGTGTTTTTT.